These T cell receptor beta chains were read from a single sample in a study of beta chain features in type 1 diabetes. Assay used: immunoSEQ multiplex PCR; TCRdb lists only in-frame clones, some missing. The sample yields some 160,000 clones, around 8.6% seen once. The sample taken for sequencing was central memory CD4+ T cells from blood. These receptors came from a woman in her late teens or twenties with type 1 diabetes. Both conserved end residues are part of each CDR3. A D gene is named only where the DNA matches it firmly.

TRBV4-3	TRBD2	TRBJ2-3	CASSPGGGGTDTQYF
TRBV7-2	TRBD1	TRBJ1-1	CASSADRDTEAFF
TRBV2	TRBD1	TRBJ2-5	CATIRDREETQYF
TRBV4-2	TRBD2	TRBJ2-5	CASSPTEGLARGETQYF
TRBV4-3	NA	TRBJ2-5	CASSQFYSGNQETQYF
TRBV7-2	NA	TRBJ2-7	CASSPSGGGWNEQYF
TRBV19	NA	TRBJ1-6	CATAGQGYSPLHF
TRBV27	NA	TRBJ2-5	CASKMTGQETQYF
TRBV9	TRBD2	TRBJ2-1	CASSVGGGLHDNEQFF
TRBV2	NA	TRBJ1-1	CASSVYRAQAFF
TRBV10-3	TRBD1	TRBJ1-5	CASQTGLESNQPQHF
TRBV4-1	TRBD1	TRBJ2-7	CASSQAGTGGHEQYF
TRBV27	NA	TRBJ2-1	CASSLRALFHEQFF
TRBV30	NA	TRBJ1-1	CAWSAAGAGTEAFF
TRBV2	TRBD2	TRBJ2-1	CASSLAGDSLYEQFF
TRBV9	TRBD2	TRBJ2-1	CASSAWGGGPAEQFF
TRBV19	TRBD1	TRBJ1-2	CASSMARGRGYTF
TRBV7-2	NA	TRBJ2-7	CASSLEGGYEQYF
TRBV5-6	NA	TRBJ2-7	CASSLVEGHEQYF
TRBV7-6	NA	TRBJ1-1	CASSLYRETEAFF
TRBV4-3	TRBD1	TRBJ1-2	CASSQDGGQVVGGYTF
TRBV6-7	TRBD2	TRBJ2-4	CASSYSRGKAKNIQYF
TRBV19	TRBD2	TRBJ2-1	CASKVRGGIYNEQFF
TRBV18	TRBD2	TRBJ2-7	CASSPRTSYEQYF
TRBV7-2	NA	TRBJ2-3	CASSLAYTDTQYF
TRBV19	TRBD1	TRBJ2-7	CASSISGTGLEQYF
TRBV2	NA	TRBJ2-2	CASRGLTLSGELFF
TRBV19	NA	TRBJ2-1	CASSGSRYNEQFF
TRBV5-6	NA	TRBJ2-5	CASSFRDTHQETQYF
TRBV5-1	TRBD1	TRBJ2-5	CASSLGRTGELQETQYF
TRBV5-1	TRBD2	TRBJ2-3	CASTGTSGSTDTQYF
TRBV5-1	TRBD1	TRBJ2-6	CASSVNGQGFSGANVLTF
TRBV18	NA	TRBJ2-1	CASSSQLETYNEQFF
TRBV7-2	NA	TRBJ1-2	CASSLRTDSYGYTF
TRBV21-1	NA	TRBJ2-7	CASSKSESSYEQYF
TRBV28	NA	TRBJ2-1	CASSLVAPSSYNEQFF
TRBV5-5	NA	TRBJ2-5	CASSQFAGEETQYF
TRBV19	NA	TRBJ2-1	CASSIQSRRSYNEQFF
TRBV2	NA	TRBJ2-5	CASSGLPTQYF
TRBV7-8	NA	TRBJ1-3	CASRGHSGNTIYF
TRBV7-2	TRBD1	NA	CASSLGTGYEQYF
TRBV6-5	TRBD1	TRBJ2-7	CASSRQGSYEQYF
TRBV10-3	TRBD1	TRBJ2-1	CAITLSGQGNNEQFF
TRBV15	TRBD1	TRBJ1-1	CATSRPDRIIEAFF
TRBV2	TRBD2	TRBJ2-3	CASNGGGGTDTQYF
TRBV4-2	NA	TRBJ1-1	CASSHQDSPNTEAFF
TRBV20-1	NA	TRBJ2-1	CSASLTSKQFF
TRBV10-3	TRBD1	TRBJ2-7	CAINKDRASYEQYF
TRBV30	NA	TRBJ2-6	CAWSVSGSGANVLTF
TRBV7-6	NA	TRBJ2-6	CASSLVFSGANVLTF
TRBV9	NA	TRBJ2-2	CATGGALPTGELFF
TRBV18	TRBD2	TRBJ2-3	CASSPQYSSGKADTQYF
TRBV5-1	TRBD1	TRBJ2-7	CASSSGTGFLPYEQYF
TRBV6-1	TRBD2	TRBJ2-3	CASGLALWDTQYF
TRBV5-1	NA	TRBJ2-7	CASSLESYEQYF
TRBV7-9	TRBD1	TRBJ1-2	CASRQGGANYGYTF
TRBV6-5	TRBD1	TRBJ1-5	CASRTGFQPQHF